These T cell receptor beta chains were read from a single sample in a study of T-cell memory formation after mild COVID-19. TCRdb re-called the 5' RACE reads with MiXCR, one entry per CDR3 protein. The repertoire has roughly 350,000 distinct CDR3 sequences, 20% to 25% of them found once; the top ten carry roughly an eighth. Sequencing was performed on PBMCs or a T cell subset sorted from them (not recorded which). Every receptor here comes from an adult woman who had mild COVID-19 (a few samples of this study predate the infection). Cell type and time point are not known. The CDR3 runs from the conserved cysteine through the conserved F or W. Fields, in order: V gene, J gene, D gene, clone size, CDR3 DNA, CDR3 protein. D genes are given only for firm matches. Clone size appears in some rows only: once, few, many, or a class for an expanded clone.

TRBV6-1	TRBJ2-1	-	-	TGTGCCAGCAGATCCTTAGCGGAGGGTGGCAATGAGCAGTTCTTC	CASRSLAEGGNEQFF
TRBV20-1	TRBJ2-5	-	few	TGCAGTGCTAGCAAGTACCAAGAGACCCAGTACTTC	CSASKYQETQYF
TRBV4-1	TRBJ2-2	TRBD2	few	TGCGCCAGCAGTCGATGGACTAGCGGGGGGAACACCGGGGAGCTGTTTTTT	CASSRWTSGGNTGELFF
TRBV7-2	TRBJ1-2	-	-	TGTGCCAGCAGCTTTGGGGCAGCATCCTCCTATGGCTACACCTTC	CASSFGAASSYGYTF
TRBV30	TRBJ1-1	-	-	TGTGCCTTGTCGGGGCAGTTGAACACTGAAGCTTTCTTT	CALSGQLNTEAFF
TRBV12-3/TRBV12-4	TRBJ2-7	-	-	TGTGCCAGCAGCCCGGGTGGGGGGCATGACGAGCAGTACTTC	CASSPGGGHDEQYF
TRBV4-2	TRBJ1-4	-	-	TGTGCCAGCAGCCCATCAGCACGGGACCCCGAGAAAGAACTGTTTTTT	CASSPSARDPEKELFF
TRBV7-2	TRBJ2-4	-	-	TGTGCCAGCAGCTCACCCTCGGGGGTAGCCAAAAACATTCAGTACTTC	CASSSPSGVAKNIQYF
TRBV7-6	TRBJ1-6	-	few	TGTGCCAGCAGTCTTAGAACGGGGTTCTGGGATTCACCCCTCCACTTT	CASSLRTGFWDSPLHF
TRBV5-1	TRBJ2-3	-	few	TGCGCCAGCAGCTTGGCCGCCTACCGAGTTGGCACAGATACGCAGTATTTT	CASSLAAYRVGTDTQYF
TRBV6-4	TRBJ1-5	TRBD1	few	TGTGCCAGCAGTGAAACAGGGGAGCATCAGCCCCAGCATTTT	CASSETGEHQPQHF
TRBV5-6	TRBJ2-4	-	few	TGTGCCAGCAGCTTGGATCCAGGAGCCAAAAACATTCAGTACTTC	CASSLDPGAKNIQYF
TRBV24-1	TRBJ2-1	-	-	TGTGCCACCAGTGATTTACTTGGGGGTAATGAGCAGTTCTTC	CATSDLLGGNEQFF
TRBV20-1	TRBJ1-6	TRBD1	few	TGCAGTGCTTCCCCGGGACAGTCTAATTCACCCCTCCACTTT	CSASPGQSNSPLHF
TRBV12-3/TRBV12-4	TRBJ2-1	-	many	TGTGCCAGCAGGGCTACTGCCAATGAGCAGTTCTTC	CASRATANEQFF
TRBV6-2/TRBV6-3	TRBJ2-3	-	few	TGTGCCAGCACCCAGGGCGGTGCAATCGATACGCAGTATTTT	CASTQGGAIDTQYF
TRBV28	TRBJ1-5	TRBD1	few	TGTGCCAGCAGTGACAGGGATAACGATCAGCCCCAGCATTTT	CASSDRDNDQPQHF
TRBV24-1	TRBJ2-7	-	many	TGTGCCACCAGTGAGCATCCGGGGTCCTCCTACGAGCAGTACTTC	CATSEHPGSSYEQYF
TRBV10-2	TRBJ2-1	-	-	TGCGCCAGCAGTGACTGGCAGAGCTCCTACAATGAGCAGTTCTTC	CASSDWQSSYNEQFF
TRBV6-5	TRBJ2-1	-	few	TGTGCCAGCAGACCAGCACAGGGTTCCTACAATGAGCAGTTCTTC	CASRPAQGSYNEQFF
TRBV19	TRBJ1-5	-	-	TGTGCCAGTAACCTACTGGACAGCTACAATCAGCCCCAGCATTTT	CASNLLDSYNQPQHF
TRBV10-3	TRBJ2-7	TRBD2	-	TGTGCCATCAGTGATCACGGGGGGACTAGCTCCTACGAGCAGTACTTC	CAISDHGGTSSYEQYF
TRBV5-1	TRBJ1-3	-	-	TGCGCCAGCAGCTTGCCCGGCTCTGGAAACACCATATATTTT	CASSLPGSGNTIYF
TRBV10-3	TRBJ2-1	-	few	TGTGCCATCAGAGGAGAACAACAGGGAGATGAGCAGTTCTTC	CAIRGEQQGDEQFF
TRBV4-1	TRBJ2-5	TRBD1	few	TGCGCCAGCAGCCCTTACAGGGGGAAGAAGAGCGAAGAGACCCAGTACTTC	CASSPYRGKKSEETQYF
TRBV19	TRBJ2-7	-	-	TGTGCCAGTAGTATAAGGCTGACCGCCTACGAGCAGTACTTC	CASSIRLTAYEQYF
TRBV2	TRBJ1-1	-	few	TGTGCCAGCAGGTTAGAGACGCCCACTGAAGCTTTCTTT	CASRLETPTEAFF
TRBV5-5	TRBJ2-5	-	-	TGTGCCAGCAGTCCTAACGGGGGTCTCCAAGAGACCCAGTACTTC	CASSPNGGLQETQYF
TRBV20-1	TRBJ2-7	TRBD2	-	TGCAGTGCTAGAGTCGGCGGGGGGGGCCCCTACGAGCAGTACTTC	CSARVGGGGPYEQYF
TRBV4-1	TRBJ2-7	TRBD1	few	TGCGCCAGCAGCCGGGGGTCCGGGACAGGGAACTCCTACGAGCAGTACTTC	CASSRGSGTGNSYEQYF
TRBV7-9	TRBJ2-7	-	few	TGTGCCAGCAGCTTAGCAGGTGGACAGACCTCCTACGAGCAGTACTTC	CASSLAGGQTSYEQYF
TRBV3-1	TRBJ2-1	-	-	TGTGCCAGCAGCCAGGGGCCGCCCAACTCCTACAATGAGCAGTTCTTC	CASSQGPPNSYNEQFF
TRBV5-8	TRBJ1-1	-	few	TGTGCCAGCAGCTTGGGTCAGGGAGTGAACACTGAAGCTTTCTTT	CASSLGQGVNTEAFF
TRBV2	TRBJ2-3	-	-	TGTGCCAGCAGATCTGGGCCTCTCCCAGATACGCAGTATTTT	CASRSGPLPDTQYF
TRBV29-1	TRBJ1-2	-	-	TGCAGCGCTACCAGGGGATCCTATGGCTACACCTTC	CSATRGSYGYTF
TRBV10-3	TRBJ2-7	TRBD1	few	TGTGCCATCAGTGAAACAGGGGGCAGTTACCACGAGCAGTACTTC	CAISETGGSYHEQYF
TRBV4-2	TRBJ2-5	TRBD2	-	TGTGCCAGCAGCCCCCGGCCTAGCGGGAGTCGAGAGACCCAGTACTTC	CASSPRPSGSRETQYF
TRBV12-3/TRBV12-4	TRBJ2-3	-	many	TGTGCCAGCAGTCCTGGCAAAGGCTTCACAGATACGCAGTATTTT	CASSPGKGFTDTQYF
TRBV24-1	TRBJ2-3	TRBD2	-	TGTGCCACCAGTGATTTGTCGCGGGAGGGCAGAGATACGCAGTATTTT	CATSDLSREGRDTQYF
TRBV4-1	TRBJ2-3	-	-	TGCGCCAGCAGCCATGAAAAGGCAGATACGCAGTATTTT	CASSHEKADTQYF
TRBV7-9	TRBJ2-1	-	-	TGTGCCAGCGATTATCCCTACAATGAGCAGTTCTTC	CASDYPYNEQFF
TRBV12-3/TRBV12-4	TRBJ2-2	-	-	TGTGCCAGCAGTTTGGGGATCGGGGAGCTGTTTTTT	CASSLGIGELFF
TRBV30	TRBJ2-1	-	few	TGTGCCTGGAGTGTAGAGTGGAATGAGCAGTTCTTC	CAWSVEWNEQFF
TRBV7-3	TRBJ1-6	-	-	TGTGCCAGCAGCGGGGGGTTGAATTCACCCCTCCACTTT	CASSGGLNSPLHF
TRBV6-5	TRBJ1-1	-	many	TGTGCCAGCAGTTATTCGGGGGGCACTGAAGCTTTCTTT	CASSYSGGTEAFF